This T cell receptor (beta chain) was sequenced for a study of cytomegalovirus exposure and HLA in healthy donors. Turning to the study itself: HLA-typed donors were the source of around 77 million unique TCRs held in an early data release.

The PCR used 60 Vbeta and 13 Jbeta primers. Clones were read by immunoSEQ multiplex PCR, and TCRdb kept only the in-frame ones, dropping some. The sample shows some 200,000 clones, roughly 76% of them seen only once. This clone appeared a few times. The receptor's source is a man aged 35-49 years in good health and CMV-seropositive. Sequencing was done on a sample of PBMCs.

CDR3 loop: CAISADRGHAEAFF. The CDR3 DNA reads TGTGCCATCAGTGCAGACAGGGGGCACGCTGAAGCTTTCTTT. V gene TRBV10-3 combines with J gene TRBJ1-1, with 10 bases lining up with TRBD1. The CDR3 runs 14 residues. Trimming at V came to 4 bases and at J to 6 bases, leaving 5 bases not matched to a gene. Germline V gives CDR1 ENHRY, CDR2 SYGVKD.